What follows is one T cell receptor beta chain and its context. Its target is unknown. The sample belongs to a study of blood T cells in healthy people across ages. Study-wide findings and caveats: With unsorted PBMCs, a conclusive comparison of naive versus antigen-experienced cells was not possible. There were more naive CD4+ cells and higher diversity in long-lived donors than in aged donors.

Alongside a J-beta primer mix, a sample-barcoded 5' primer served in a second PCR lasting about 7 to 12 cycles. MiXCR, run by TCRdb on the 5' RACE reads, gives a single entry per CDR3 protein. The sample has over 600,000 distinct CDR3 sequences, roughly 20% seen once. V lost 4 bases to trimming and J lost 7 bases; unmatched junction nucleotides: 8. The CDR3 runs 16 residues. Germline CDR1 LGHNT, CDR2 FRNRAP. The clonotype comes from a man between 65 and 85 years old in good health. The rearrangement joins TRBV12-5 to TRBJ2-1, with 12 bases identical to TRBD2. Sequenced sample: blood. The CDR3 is CASGSIRTSGTNEQFF. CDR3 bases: TGTGCTAGTGGTTCGATCCGGACTAGCGGGACTAATGAGCAGTTCTTC.